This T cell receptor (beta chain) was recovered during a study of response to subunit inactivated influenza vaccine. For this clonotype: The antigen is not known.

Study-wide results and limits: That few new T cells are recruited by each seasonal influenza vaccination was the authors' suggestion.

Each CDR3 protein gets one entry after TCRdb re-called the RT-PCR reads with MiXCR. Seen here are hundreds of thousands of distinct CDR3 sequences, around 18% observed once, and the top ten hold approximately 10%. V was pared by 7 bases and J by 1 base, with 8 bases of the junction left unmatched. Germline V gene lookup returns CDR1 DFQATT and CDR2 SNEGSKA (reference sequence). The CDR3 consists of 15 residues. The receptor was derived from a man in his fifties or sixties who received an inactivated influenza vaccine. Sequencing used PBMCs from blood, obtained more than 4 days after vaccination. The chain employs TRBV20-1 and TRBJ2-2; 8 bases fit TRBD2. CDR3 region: CSVQESGGNTGELFF. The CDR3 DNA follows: TGCAGTGTTCAGGAGAGCGGGGGGAACACCGGGGAGCTGTTTTTT.